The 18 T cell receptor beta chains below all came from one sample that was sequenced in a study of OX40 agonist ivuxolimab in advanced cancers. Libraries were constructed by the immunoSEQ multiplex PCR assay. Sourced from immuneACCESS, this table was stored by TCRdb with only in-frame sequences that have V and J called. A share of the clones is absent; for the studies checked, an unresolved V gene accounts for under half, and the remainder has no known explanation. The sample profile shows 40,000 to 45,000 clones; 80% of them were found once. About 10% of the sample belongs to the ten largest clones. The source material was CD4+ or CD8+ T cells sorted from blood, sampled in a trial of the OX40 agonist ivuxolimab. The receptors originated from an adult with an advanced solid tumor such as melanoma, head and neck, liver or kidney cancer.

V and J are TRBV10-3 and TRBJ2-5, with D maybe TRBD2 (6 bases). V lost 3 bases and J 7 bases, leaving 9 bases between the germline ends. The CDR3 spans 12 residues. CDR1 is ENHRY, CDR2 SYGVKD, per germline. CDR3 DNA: TGTGCCATCAGTGACCGGGAGCGGACCCAGTACTTC. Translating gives CAISDRERTQYF.

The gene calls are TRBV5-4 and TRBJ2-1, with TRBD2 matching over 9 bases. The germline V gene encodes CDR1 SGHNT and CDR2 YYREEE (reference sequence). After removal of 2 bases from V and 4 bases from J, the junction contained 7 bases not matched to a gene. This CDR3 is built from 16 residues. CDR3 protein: CASSLVQREAYNEQFF. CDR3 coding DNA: TGTGCCAGCAGCTTAGTGCAGCGGGAGGCTTACAATGAGCAGTTCTTC.

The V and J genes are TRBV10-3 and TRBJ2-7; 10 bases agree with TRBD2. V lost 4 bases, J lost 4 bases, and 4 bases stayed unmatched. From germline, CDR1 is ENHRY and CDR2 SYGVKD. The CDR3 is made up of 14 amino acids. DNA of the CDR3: TGTGCCATCAGTGGACTAGCGGGCAAATACGAGCAGTACTTC. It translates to CAISGLAGKYEQYF.

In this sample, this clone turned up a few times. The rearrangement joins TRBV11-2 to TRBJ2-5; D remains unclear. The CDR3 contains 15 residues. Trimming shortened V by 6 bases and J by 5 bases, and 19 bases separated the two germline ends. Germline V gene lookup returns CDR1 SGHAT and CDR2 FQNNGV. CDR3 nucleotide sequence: TGTGCCAGCAGTCTCATGTCAGGACCTGGGGAGACCCAGTACTTC. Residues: CASSLMSGPGETQYF.

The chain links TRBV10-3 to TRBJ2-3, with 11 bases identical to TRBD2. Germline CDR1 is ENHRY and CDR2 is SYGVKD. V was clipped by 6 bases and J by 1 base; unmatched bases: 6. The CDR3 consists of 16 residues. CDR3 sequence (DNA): TGTGCCATCAGAGAGAGGACTAGCGGGCGCACAGATACGCAGTATTTT. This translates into CAIRERTSGRTDTQYF.

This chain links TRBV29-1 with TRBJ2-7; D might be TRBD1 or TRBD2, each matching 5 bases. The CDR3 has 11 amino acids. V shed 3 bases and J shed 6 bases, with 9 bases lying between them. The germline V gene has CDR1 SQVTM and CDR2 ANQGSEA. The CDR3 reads CSVEGTPEQYF. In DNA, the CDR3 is TGCAGCGTTGAGGGGACGCCCGAGCAGTACTTC.

The CDR3 DNA follows: TGTGCCAGCACCTCGGACGGCCCCAATCAGCCCCAGCATTTT. Its translation: CASTSDGPNQPQHF. The V gene is TRBV28, the J gene TRBJ1-5; unclear D gene. This CDR3 contains 14 residues. V lost 7 bases, J lost 3 bases, and 13 bases lay in between. Germline V gene data show CDR1 as MDHEN and CDR2 as SYDVKM.

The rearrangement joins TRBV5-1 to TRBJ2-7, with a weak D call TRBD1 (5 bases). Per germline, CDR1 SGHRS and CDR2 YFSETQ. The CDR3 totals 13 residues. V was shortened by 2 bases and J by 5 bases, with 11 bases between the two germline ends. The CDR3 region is CASSFQGFHEQYF. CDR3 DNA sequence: TGCGCCAGCAGCTTCCAGGGTTTCCACGAGCAGTACTTC.

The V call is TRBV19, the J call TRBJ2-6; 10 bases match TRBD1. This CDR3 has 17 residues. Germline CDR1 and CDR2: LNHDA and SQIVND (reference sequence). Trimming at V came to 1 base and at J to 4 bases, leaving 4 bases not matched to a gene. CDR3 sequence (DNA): TGTGCCAGTAGTATAGGACAGGGGGCGCTGGGGGCCAACGTCCTGACTTTC. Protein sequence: CASSIGQGALGANVLTF.

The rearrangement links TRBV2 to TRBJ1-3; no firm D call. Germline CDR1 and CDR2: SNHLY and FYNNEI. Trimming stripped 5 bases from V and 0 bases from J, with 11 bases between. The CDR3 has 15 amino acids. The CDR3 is CASSLSHPSGNTIYF. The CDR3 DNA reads TGTGCCAGCAGTCTCTCCCACCCCTCTGGAAACACCATATATTTT.

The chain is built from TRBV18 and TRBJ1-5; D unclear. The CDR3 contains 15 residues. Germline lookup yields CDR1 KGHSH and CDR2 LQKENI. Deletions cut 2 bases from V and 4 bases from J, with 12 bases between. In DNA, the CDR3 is TGTGCCAGCTCACCAGGAGGGTATTCGAATCAGCCCCAGCATTTT. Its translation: CASSPGGYSNQPQHF.

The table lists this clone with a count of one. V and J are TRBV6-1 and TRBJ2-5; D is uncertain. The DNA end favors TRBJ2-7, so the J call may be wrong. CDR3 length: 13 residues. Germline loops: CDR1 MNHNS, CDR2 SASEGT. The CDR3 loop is CASRPAWDYEQYF. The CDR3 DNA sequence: TGTGCCAGCAGACCAGCCTGGGACTACGAGCAGTACTTC.

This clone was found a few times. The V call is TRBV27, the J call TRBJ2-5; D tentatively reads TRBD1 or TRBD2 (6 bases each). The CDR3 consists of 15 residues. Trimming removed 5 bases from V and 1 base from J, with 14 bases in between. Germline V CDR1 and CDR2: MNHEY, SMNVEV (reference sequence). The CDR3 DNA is TGTGCCAGCAGTCGGGGGCCATCGGTCCAAGAGACCCAGTACTTC. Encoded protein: CASSRGPSVQETQYF.

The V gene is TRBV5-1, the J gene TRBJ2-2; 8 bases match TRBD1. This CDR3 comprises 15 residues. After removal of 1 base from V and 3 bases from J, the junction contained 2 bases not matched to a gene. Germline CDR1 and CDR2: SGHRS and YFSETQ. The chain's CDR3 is CASSLTGGYTGELFF. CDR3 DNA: TGCGCCAGCAGCTTGACAGGGGGATACACCGGGGAGCTGTTTTTT. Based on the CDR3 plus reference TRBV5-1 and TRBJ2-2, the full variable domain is KAGVTQTPRYLIKTRGQQVTLSCSPISGHRSVSWYQQTPGQGLQFLFEYFSETQRNKGNFPGRFSGRQFSNSRSEMNVSTLELGDSALYLCASSLTGGYTGELFFGEGSRLTVL.

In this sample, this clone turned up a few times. The CDR3 region is CASSSKVEGEQFF. In DNA form, the CDR3 reads TGCGCCAGCAGCTCGAAAGTCGAGGGTGAGCAGTTCTTC. The chain links TRBV5-1 to TRBJ2-1; D possibly corresponds to TRBD2 (5 bases). This CDR3 is 13 amino acids long. V was shortened by 3 bases and J by 9 bases, with 13 bases between the two germline ends. Looked up from germline, CDR1 is SGHRS and CDR2 is YFSETQ. Combining the CDR3 with reference TRBV5-1 and TRBJ2-1 gives the whole variable domain KAGVTQTPRYLIKTRGQQVTLSCSPISGHRSVSWYQQTPGQGLQFLFEYFSETQRNKGNFPGRFSGRQFSNSRSEMNVSTLELGDSALYLCASSSKVEGEQFFGPGTRLTVL.

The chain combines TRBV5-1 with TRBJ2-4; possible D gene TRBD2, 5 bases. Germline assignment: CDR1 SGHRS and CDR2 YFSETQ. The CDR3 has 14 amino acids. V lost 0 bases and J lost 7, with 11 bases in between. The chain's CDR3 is CASSLVGSGNIQYF. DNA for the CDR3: TGCGCCAGCAGCTTGGTGGGTTCGGGGAACATTCAGTACTTC. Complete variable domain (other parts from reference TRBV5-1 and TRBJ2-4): KAGVTQTPRYLIKTRGQQVTLSCSPISGHRSVSWYQQTPGQGLQFLFEYFSETQRNKGNFPGRFSGRQFSNSRSEMNVSTLELGDSALYLCASSLVGSGNIQYFGAGTRLSVL.

CDR3 nucleotides: TGTGCCAGCAGCTTAGATAAGTCAGCGGGGGGCGCCGGGGAGCTGTTTTTT. Its protein product is CASSLDKSAGGAGELFF. This chain connects TRBV11-3 to TRBJ2-2, with 9 bases that match TRBD2. Unmatched junction bases numbered 8, after V lost 0 bases and J lost 6 bases. CDR1 and CDR2 from the germline V gene are SGHNT and YENEEA. The CDR3 covers 17 residues.

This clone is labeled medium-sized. The CDR3 nucleotides read TGCGCCAGCAGCTTGAACGGGAGGGCCACCAATGAGCAGTTCTTC. Amino acid sequence: CASSLNGRATNEQFF. V gene TRBV5-1 combines with J gene TRBJ2-1, with 8 positions matching TRBD2. This CDR3 has 15 amino acids. In germline, CDR1 is SGHRS, CDR2 YFSETQ. The trim removed 1 base at V and 6 bases at J, leaving 6 bases unmatched.